The sequence of this T cell receptor beta chain was determined in a study of shared clonotypes between healthy human individuals. The repertoire was sequenced with immunoSEQ multiplex PCR; TCRdb's copy has only in-frame clones and lacks some. Found here are about 2.4 million clones, 80% to 95% of them singletons; the top ten hold roughly 0.39%. The CDR3 totals 19 residues. Germline lookup yields CDR1 MGHRA and CDR2 YSYEKL. Losses at the gene ends were 4 bases for V and 3 bases for J; bases not matched to a gene: 21. Sequences were obtained from naive CD4+ T cells from PBMCs. Subset noted: CD45RA+ positively selected. This TCR derives from a man aged 18 to 30 in good health. Some clones in this sample may be carry-over from other donors' samples. The rearrangement uses TRBV4-1 and TRBJ2-7, with 7 bases aligning to TRBD1. The CDR3 region has the DNA TGCGCCAGCAGCCTTCATCTGTCTAGCCCTAGCTCAGGGGGCTACGAGCAGTACTTC. As protein: CASSLHLSSPSSGGYEQYF.